This T cell receptor beta chain was retrieved from a study of blood T cell repertoires in COVID-19. Study-wide context: In each case, the material was cDNA or gDNA derived from T cells, B-cell-depleted T cells, or PBMCs.

Generated by immunoSEQ multiplex PCR, the TCRdb table keeps only in-frame clones and is missing some. The profile covers 200,000 to 250,000 clones, with approximately 81% appearing a single time and roughly 4.6% taken by the ten largest. This receptor was identified in a woman aged 55-69 years who had recovered from COVID-19. The specimen was peripheral blood.

The CDR3, as DNA: TGTGCCAGCAGCCCTAGGGGACAGAGCTCCTATGGCTACACCTTC. Translating gives CASSPRGQSSYGYTF. The genes are TRBV9 and TRBJ1-2, with TRBD1 matching over 7 bases. V lost 4 bases, J lost 4 bases, and 10 bases stayed unmatched. Germline CDR1 reads SGDLS; CDR2 reads YYNGEE. The CDR3 is 15 amino acids.